The entry that follows covers one T cell receptor (beta chain) sequence. Its antigen remains unidentified. This sample was included in a study of shared clonotypes between healthy human individuals. As for the study in general: Each donor contributed plates that comprised three CD4 naive, three CD4 memory, two CD8 naive and one CD8 memory. Notes on the study in general: In general, naive subsets displayed greater estimated richness than memory subsets did.

Researchers divided each subset's genomic DNA evenly across several immunoSEQ plates. Template for every sorted-subset replicate PCR totaled around 200 ng DNA, around 32,000 T cell genomes. Clones were read by immunoSEQ multiplex PCR, and TCRdb kept only the in-frame ones, dropping some. The sample lists hundreds of thousands of clones; approximately 79% were seen once. What was sequenced was memory CD4+ T cells sorted from blood. As for subset: CD45RA-negative fraction. The TCR comes from a young man in good health.

CDR3 DNA sequence: TGTGCCAGTAGTATACCCCGCGGCACCGGGGAGCTGTTTTTT. This codes for CASSIPRGTGELFF. J is TRBJ2-2 and V is TRBV19; D remains ambiguous. This CDR3 is built from 14 residues. The germline V and J ends were trimmed by 2 bases and 4 bases, with 8 bases remaining between them. Germline-derived CDR1 and CDR2 are LNHDA and SQIVND (reference sequence).